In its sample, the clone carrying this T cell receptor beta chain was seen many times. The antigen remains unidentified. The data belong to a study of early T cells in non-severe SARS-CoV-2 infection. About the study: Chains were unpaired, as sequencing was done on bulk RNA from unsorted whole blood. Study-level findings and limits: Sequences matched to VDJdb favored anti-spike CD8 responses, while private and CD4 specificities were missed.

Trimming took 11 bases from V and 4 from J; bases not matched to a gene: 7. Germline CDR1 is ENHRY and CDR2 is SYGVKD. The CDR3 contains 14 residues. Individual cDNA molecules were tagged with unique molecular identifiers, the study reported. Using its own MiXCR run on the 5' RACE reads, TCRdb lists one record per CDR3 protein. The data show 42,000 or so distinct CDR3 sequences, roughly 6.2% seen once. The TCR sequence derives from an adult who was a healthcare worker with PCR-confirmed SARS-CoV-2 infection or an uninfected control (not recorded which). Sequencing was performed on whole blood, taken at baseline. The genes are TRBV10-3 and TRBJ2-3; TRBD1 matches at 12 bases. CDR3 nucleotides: TGTGCCCTGCGCGGGACAGGGGGCGCAGATACGCAGTATTTT. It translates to CALRGTGGADTQYF.